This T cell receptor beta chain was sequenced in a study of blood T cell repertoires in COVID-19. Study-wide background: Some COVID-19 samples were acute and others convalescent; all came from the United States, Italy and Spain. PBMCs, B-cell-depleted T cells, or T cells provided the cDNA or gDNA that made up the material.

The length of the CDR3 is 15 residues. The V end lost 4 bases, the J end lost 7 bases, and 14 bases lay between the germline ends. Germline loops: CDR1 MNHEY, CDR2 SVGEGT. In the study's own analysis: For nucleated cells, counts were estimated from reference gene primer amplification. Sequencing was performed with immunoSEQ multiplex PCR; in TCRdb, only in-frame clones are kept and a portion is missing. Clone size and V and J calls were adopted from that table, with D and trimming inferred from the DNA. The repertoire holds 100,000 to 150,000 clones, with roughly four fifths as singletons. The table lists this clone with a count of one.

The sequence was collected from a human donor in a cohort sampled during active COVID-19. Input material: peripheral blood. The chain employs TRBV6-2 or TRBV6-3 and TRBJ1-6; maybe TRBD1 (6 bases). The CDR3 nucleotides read TGTGCCAGCAGTTTGGGGGACATCCTAAATTCACCCCTCCACTTT. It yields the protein CASSLGDILNSPLHF.